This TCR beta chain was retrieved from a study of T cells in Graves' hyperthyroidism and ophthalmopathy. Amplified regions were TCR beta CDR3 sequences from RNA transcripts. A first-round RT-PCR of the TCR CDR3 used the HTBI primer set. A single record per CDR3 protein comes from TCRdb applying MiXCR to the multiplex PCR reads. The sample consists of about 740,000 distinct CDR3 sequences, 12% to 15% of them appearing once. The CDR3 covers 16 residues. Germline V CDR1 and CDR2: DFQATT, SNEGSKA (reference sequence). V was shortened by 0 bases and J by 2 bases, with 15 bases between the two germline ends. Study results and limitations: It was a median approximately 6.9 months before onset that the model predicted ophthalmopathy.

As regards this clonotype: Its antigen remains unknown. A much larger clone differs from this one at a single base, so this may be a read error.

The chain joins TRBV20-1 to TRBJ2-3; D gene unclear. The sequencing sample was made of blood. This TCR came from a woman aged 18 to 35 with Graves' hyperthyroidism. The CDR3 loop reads CSARDALLGDTDTQYF. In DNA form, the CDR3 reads TGCAGTGCTAGAGATGCTCTGCTTGGAGACACAGATACGCAGTATTTT.